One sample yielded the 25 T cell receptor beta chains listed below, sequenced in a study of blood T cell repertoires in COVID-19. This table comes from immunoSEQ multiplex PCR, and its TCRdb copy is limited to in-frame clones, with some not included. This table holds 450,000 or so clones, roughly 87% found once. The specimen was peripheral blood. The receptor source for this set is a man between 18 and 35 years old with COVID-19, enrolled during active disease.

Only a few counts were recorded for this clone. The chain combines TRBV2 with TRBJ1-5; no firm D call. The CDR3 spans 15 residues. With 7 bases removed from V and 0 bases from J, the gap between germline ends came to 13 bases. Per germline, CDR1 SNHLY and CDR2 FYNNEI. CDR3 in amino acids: CASKEEGYSNQPQHF. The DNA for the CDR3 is TGTGCCAGCAAAGAAGAGGGCTATAGCAATCAGCCCCAGCATTTT.

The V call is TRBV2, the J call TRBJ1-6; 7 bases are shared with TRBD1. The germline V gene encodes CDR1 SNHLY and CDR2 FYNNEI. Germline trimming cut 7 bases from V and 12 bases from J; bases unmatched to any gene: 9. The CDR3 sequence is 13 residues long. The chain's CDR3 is CASIILRGRPLHF. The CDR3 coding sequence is TGTGCCAGCATTATACTGAGGGGGCGACCCCTCCACTTT.

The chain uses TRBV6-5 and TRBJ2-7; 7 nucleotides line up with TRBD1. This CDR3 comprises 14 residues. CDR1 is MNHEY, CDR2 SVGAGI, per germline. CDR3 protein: CAHRRGPNSYEQYF. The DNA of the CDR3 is TGTGCACACAGAAGGGGGCCGAACTCCTACGAGCAGTACTTC.

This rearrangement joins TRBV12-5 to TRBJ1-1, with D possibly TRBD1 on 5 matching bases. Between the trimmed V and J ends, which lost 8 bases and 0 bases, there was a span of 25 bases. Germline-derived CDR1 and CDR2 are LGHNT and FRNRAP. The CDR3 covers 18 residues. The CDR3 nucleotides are TGTGCTAGTTCGGGTGCAGGCCGGGGACTCAGCTTGAACACTGAAGCTTTCTTT. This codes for CASSGAGRGLSLNTEAFF.

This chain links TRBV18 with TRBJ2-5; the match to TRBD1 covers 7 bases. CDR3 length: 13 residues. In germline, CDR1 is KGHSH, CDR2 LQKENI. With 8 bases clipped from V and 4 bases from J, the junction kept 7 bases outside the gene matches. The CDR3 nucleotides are TGTGCCAGCACCCAGGACAGGTCAGAGACCCAGTACTTC. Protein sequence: CASTQDRSETQYF.

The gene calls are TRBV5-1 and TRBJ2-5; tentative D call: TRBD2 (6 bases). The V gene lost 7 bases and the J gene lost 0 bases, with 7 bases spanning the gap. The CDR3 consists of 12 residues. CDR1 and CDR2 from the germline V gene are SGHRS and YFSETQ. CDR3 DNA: TGCGCCAGCTGGGGGGACCAAGAGACCCAGTACTTC. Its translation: CASWGDQETQYF.

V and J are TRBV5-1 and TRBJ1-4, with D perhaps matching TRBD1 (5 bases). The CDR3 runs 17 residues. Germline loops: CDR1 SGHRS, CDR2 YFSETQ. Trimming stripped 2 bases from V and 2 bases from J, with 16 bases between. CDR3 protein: CASSFGGGPSTNEKLFF. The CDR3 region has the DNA TGCGCCAGCAGCTTCGGCGGGGGACCTTCCACTAATGAAAAACTGTTTTTT.

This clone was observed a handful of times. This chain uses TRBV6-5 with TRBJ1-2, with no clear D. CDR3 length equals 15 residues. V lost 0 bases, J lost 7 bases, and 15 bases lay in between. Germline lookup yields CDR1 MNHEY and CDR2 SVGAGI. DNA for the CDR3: TGTGCCAGCAGTTACTCGAAATCGGGGAAATCTGGCTACACCTTC. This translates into CASSYSKSGKSGYTF.

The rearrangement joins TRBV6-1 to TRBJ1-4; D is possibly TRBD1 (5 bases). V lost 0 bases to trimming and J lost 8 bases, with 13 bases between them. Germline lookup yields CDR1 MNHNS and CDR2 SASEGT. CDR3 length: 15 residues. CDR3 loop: CASSEARQEGEKLFF. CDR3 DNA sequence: TGTGCCAGCAGTGAAGCGAGGCAGGAGGGGGAAAAACTGTTTTTT.

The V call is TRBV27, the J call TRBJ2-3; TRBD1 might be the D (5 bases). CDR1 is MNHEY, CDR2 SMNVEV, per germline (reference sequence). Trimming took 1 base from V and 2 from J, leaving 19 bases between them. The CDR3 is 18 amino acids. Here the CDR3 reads CASSLFFRLHGHTDTQYF. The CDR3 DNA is TGTGCCAGCAGTTTATTCTTCCGGTTGCACGGACACACAGATACGCAGTATTTT.

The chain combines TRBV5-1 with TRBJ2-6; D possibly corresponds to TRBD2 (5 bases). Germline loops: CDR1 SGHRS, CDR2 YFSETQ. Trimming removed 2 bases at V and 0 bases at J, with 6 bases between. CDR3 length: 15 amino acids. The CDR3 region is CASSFGSSGANVLTF. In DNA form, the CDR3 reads TGCGCCAGCAGCTTTGGGAGCTCTGGGGCCAACGTCCTGACTTTC.

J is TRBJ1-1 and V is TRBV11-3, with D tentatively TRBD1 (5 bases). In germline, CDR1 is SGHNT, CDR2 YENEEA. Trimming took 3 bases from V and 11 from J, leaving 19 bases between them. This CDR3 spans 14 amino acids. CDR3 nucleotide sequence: TGTGCCAGCAGCTTTAGGGGTCAGAGTATGGGGGCTTTCTTT. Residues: CASSFRGQSMGAFF.

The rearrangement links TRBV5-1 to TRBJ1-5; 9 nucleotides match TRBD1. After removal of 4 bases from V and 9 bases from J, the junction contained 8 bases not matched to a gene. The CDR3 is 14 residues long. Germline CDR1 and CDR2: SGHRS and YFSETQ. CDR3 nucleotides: TGCGCCAGCAGCCTCACGGACAGGGGCGGGCCCCAGCATTTT. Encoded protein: CASSLTDRGGPQHF.

DNA of the CDR3: TGTGCCAGCAGCCAAGACCTCGAGCGGGAGCAGTACTTC. Encoded protein: CASSQDLEREQYF. This chain connects TRBV3-1 (or the pseudogene TRBV3-2) to TRBJ2-7; maybe TRBD2 (5 bases). Germline CDR1 is LGHDT and CDR2 is YNNKEL (reference sequence). Trimming left V 0 bases short and J 7 bases short, with 10 bases between. CDR3 size: 13 residues.

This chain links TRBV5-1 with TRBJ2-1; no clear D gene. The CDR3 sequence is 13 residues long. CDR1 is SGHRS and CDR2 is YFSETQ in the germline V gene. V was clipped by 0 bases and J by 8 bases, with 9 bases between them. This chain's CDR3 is CASSLGATDEQFF. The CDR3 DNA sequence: TGCGCCAGCAGCTTGGGGGCCACCGATGAGCAGTTCTTC.

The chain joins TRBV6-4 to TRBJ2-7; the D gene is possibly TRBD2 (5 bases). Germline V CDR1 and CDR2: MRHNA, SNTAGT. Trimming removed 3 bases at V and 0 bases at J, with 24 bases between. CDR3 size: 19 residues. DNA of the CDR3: TGTGCCAGCAGTGAAACGGGCAGCTCCTTACGAGAGGGCTCCTACGAGCAGTACTTC. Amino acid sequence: CASSETGSSLREGSYEQYF.

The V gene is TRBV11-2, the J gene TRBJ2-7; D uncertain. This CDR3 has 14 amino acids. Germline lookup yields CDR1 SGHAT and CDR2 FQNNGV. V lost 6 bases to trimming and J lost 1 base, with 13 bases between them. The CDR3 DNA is TGTGCCAGCAGAACAACAGTGGGTTCCTACGAGCAGTACTTC. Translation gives CASRTTVGSYEQYF.

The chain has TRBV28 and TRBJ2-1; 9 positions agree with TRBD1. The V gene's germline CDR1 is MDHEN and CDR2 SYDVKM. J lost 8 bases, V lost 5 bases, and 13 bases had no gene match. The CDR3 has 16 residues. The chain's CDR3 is CASSNAYRGRVHEQFF. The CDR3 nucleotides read TGTGCCAGCAGTAACGCCTACAGGGGGCGTGTCCATGAGCAGTTCTTC.

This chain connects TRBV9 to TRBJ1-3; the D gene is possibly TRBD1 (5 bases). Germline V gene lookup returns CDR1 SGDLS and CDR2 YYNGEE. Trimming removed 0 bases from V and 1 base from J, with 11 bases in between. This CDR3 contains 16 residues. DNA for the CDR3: TGTGCCAGCAGCGTAGGTCAGGGAGGGTCTGGAAACACCATATATTTT. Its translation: CASSVGQGGSGNTIYF.

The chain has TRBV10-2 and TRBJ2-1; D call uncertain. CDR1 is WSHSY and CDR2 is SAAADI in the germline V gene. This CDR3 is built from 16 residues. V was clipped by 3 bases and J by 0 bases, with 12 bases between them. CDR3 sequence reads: CASSDARYSSYNEQFF. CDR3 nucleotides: TGCGCCAGCAGTGACGCTAGATATAGCTCCTACAATGAGCAGTTCTTC.

The CDR3 DNA follows: TGTGCCAGCTACAGCGGGAGCACCGGGGAGCTGTTTTTT. This gives the protein CASYSGSTGELFF. This rearrangement joins TRBV28 to TRBJ2-2; 8 bases are shared with TRBD2. J gave up 4 bases and V 8 bases, and 3 bases lay outside the gene matches. CDR1 is MDHEN, CDR2 SYDVKM, per germline. This CDR3 has 13 amino acids.

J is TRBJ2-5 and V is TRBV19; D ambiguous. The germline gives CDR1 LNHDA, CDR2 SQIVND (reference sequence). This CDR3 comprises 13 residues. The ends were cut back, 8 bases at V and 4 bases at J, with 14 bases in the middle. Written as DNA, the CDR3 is TGTGCCAGTCGTACTGACGGCGGAGAGACCCAGTACTTC. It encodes CASRTDGGETQYF.

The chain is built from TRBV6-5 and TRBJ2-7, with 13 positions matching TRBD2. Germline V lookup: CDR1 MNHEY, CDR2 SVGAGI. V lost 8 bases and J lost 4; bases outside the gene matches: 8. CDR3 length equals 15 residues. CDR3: CASEGGTSGEYEQYF. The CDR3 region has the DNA TGTGCCAGCGAGGGCGGGACTAGCGGGGAGTACGAGCAGTACTTC.

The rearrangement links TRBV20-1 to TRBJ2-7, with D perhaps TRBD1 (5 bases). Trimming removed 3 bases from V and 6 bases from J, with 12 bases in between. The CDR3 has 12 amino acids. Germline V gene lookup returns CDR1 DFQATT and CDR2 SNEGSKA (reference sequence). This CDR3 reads CSASRERGEQYF. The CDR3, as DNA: TGCAGTGCTAGTCGAGAAAGGGGCGAGCAGTACTTC.

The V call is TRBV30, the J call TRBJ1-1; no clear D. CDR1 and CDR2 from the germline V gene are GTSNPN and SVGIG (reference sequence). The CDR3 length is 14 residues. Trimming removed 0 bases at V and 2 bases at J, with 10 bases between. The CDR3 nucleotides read TGTGCCTGGAGTGTAACGGCGGCTAACACTGAAGCTTTCTTT. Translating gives CAWSVTAANTEAFF. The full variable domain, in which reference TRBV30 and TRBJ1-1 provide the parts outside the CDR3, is SQTIHQWPATLVQPVGSPLSLECTVEGTSNPNLYWYRQAAGRGLQLLFYSVGIGQISSEVPQNLSASRPQDRQFILSSKKLLLSDSGFYLCAWSVTAANTEAFFGQGTRLTVV.